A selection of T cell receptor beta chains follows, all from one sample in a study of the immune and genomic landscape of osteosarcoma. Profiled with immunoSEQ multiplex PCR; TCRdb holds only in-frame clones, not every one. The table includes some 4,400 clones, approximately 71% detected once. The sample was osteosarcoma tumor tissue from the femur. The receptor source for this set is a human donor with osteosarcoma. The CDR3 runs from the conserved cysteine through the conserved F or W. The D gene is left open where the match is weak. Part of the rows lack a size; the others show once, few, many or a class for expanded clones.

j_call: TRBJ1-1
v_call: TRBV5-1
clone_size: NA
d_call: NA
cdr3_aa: CASSSLWGQNTEAFF
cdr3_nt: TGCGCCAGCAGCTCCCTCTGGGGACAGAACACTGAAGCTTTCTTT

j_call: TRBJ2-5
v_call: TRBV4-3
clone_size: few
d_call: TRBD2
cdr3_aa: CASSRTLAEQETQYF
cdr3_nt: TGCGCCAGCAGCCGAACACTAGCGGAGCAAGAGACCCAGTACTTC

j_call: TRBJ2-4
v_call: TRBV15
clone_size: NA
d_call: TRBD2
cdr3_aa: CATSKLAGGQNIQYF
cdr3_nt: TGTGCCACCAGCAAGTTAGCGGGAGGACAAAACATTCAGTACTTC

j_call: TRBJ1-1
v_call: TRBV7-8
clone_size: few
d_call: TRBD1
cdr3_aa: CASSLVQGAGTEAFF
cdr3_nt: TGTGCCAGCAGCTTAGTACAGGGGGCTGGAACTGAAGCTTTCTTT

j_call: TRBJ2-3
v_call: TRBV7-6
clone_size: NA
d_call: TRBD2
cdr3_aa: CASSSTGLAGVGTDTQYF
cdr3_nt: TGTGCCAGCAGCTCAACGGGACTAGCGGGAGTGGGCACAGATACGCAGTATTTT

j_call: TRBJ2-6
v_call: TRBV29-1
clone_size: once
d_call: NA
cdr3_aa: CSVETIFASSGANVLTF
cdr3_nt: TGCAGCGTTGAAACTATTTTTGCGAGCTCTGGGGCCAACGTCCTGACTTTC

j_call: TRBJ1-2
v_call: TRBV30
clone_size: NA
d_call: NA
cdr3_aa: CAWSVLGNYGYTF
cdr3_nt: TGTGCCTGGAGTGTACTGGGTAACTATGGCTACACCTTC

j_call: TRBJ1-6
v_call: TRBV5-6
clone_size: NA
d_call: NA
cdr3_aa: CASSSRPPLSSPLHF
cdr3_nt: TGTGCCAGCAGCTCCCGCCCCCCACTCTCATCACCCCTCCACTTT

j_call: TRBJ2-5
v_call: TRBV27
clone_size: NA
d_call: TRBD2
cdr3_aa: CASRPLAGVGQETQYF
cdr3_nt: TGTGCCAGCAGGCCCCTAGCGGGAGTTGGCCAAGAGACCCAGTACTTC

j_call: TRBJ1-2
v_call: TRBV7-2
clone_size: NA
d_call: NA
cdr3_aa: CASSPVGAYGYTF
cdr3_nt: TGTGCCAGCAGCCCCGTCGGGGCCTATGGCTACACCTTC

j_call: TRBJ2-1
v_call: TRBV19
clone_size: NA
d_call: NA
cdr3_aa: CASSIAVNSYNEQFF
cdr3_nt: TGTGCCAGTAGTATCGCGGTTAACTCCTACAATGAGCAGTTCTTC

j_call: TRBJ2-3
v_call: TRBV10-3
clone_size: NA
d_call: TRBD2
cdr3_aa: CAISEGSGASTDTQYF
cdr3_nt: TGTGCCATCAGTGAGGGCAGCGGGGCTAGCACAGATACGCAGTATTTT

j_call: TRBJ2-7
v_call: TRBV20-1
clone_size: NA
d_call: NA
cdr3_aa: CSARDGMKQYF
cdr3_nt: TGCAGTGCTAGAGACGGGATGAAGCAGTACTTC

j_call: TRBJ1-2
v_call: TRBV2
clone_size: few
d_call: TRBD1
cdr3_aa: CASSPGQINYGYTF
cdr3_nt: TGTGCCAGCAGCCCGGGACAGATAAACTATGGCTACACCTTC

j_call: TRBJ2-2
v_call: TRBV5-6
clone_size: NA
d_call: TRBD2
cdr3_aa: CASARTSGTGELFF
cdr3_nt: TGTGCCAGCGCTCGGACTAGCGGGACCGGGGAGCTGTTTTTT

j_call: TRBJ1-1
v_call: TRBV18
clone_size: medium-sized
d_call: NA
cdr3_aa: CASSPPEGYLTEAFF
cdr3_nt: TGTGCCAGCTCACCACCAGAAGGGTATCTCACTGAAGCTTTCTTT

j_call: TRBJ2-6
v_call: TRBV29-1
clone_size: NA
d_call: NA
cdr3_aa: CSVYRRYSGANVLTF
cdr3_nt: TGCAGCGTTTATCGAAGATACTCTGGGGCCAACGTCCTGACTTTC

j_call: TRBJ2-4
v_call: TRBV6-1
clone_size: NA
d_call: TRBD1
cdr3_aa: CASSVGQGAMNIQYF
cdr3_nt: TGTGCCAGCAGTGTCGGACAGGGGGCGATGAACATTCAGTACTTC

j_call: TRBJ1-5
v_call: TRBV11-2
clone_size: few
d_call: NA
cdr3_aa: CASSWGRDQPQHF
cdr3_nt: TGTGCCAGCAGCTGGGGGAGAGATCAGCCCCAGCATTTT

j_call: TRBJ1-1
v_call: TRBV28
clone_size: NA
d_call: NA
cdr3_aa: CASSLRGGSNTEAFF
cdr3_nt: TGTGCCAGCAGTTTAAGGGGAGGGTCGAACACTGAAGCTTTCTTT

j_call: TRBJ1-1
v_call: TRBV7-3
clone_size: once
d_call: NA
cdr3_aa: CASSLIGGGTEAFF
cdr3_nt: TGTGCCAGCAGCTTAATCGGCGGCGGGACTGAAGCTTTCTTT

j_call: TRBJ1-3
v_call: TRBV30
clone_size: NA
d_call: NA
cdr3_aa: CAWKIAGSGNTIYF
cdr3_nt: TGTGCCTGGAAAATCGCAGGGTCTGGAAACACCATATATTTT

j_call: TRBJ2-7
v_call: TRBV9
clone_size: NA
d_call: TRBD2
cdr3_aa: CASSDGTSEEQYF
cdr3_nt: TGTGCCAGCAGCGACGGGACTAGCGAAGAGCAGTACTTC

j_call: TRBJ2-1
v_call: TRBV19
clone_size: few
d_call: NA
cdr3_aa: CASSIQGPSFQADNEQFF
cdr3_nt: TGTGCCAGTAGTATACAAGGCCCTAGCTTCCAGGCTGACAATGAGCAGTTCTTC